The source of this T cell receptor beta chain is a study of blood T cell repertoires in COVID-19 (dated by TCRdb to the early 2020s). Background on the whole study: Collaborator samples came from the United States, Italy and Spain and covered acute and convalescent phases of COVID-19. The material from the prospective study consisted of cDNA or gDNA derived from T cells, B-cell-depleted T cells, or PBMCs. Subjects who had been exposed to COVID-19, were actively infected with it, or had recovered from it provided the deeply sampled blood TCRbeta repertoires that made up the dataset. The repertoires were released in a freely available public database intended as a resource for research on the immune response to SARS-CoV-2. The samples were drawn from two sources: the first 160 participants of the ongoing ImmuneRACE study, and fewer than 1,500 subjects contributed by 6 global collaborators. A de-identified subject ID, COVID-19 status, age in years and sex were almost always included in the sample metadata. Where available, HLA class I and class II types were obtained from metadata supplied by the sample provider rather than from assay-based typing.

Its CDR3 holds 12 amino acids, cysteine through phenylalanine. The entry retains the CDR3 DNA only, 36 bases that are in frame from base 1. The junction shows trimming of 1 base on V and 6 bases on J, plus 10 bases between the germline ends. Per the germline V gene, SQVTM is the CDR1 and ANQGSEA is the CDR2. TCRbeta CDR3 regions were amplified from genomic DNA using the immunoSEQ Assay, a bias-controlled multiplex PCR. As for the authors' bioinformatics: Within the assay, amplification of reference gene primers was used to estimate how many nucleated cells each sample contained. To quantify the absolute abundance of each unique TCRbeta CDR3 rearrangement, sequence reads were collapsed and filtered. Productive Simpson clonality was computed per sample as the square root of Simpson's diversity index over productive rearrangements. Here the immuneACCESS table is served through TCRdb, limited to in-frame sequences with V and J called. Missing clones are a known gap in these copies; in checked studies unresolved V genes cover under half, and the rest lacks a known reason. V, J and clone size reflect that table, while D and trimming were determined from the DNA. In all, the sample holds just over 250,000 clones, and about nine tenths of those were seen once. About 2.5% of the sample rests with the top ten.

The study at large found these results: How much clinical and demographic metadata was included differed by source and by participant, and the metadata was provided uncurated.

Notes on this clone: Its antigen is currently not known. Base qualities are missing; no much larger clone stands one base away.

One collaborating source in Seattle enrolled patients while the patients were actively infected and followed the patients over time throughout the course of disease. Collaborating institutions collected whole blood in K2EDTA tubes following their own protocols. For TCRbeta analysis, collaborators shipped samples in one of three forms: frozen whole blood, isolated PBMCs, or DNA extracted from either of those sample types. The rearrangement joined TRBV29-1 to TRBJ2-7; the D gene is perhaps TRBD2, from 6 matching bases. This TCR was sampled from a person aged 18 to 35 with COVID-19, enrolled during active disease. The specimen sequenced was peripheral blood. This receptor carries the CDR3 CSVEGDSSEQYF. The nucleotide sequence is TGCAGCGTTGAAGGGGACTCGAGCGAGCAGTACTTC.